This T cell receptor (beta chain) was sequenced during a study of T-cell reconstitution after alpha-beta-depleted transplantation in children (dated by TCRdb to the mid-2010s). Describing the broader study: Using TCR repertoire profiling, the study followed T-cell immune reconstitution in a quantitative way in children after TCRalphabeta/CD19-depleted allogeneic hematopoietic cell transplantation. What the authors observed across the whole study: In some patients, the high TCRbeta diversity seen at day 60 was put down to recipient T cells and intrathymic progenitors that had survived conditioning. The apparently early recovery of alphabetaT-cell counts about two months after transplant reportedly depended on only several hundred rapidly expanded clones that came from non-depleted graft cells. Hyperexpanded clone frequencies declined over subsequent months; after one year, T-cell counts and TCRbeta diversity were mostly attributed to newly produced T cells.

The meaning of the sample's treatment or condition label: allogeneic hematopoietic cell transplantation with graft depleted of TCRalphabeta T cells and CD19 B cells. TCRalphabeta/CD19-depleted allogeneic hematopoietic cell grafts were given to the transplant recipients, all of whom were children. Trimming removed 8 bases from V and 0 bases from J, leaving 10 bases between the germline ends. The CDR3, from cysteine to phenylalanine, totals 13 residues. CDR3 DNA only is kept here, 39 bases in frame from base 1. Via the germline V gene, CDR1 is MDHEN and CDR2 SYDVKM. The library was produced with PCR. The listed sequencing device is Illumina HiSeq 2500. TCR library preparation used molecular barcoding, with unique molecular identifiers applied to normalize quantification of the TCRbeta repertoire. TCRdb's own reprocessing of the public reads used fastp at Q25 and MiXCR and kept productive beta chains. Identical CDR3 proteins give one entry, which carries the most common genes and DNA. Within this sample are about 70,000 distinct CDR3 sequences, with 9.5% to 13% of them counted one time only. Of the sample, under 15% is held by the ten largest clones.

This clonotype was seen many times. Its antigen is not yet known. Per-nucleotide qualities are absent, and no much larger clonotype sits a single base away. The receptor was isolated from a boy between 10 and 17 years old with acute myeloid leukemia, due to receive a stem cell transplant. This specimen was PBMCs, taken before TCRalphabeta/CD19-depleted stem cell transplant. The rearranged segments are TRBV28 and TRBJ1-1, with no confidently assigned D gene. The base sequence is TGTGCCAGCCATCCGGAGGTGAACACTGAAGCTTTCTTT. It specifies CASHPEVNTEAFF.